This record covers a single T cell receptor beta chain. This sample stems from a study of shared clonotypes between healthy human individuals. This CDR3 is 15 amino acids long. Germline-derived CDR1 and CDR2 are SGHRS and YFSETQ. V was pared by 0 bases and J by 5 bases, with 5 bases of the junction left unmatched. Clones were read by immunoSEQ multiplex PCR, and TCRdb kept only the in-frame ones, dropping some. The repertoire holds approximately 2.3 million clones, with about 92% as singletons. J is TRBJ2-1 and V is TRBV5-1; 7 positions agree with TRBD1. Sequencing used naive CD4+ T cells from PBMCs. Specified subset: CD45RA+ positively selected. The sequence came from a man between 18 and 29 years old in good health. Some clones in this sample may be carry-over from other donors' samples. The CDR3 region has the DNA TGCGCCAGCAGCTTGGGTTCAGGGGGTAACAATGAGCAGTTCTTC. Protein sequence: CASSLGSGGNNEQFF.